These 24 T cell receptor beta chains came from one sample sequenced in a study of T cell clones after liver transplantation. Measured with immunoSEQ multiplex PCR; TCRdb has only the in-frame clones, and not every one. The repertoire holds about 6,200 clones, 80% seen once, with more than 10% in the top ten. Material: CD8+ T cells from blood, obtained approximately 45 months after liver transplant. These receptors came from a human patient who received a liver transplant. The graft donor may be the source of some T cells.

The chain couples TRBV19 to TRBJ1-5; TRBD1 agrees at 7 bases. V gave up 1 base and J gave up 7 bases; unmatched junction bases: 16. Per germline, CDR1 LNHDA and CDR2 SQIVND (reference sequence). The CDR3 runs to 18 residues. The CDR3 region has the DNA TGTGCCAGTAGTATAGTATTGTTCCGGGACAGAGCGCGGCAGCCCCAGCATTTT. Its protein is CASSIVLFRDRARQPQHF.

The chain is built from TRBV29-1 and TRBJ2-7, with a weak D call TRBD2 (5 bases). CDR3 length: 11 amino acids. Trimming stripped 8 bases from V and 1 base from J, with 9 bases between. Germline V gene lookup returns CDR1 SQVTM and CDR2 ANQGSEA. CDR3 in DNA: TGCAGCATTAGCGAATCCTACGAGCAGTACTTC. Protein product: CSISESYEQYF.

The CDR3 nucleotides are TGTGCCAGCAGTTTATGGGGGACGGTCTCTGGGGCCAACGTCCTGACTTTC. Amino acid sequence: CASSLWGTVSGANVLTF. The chain has TRBV28 and TRBJ2-6; D tentatively reads TRBD1 or TRBD2 (5 bases each). The CDR3 has 17 residues. Germline CDR1 reads MDHEN; CDR2 reads SYDVKM. The V end lost 0 bases, the J end lost 0 bases, and 9 bases lay between the germline ends.

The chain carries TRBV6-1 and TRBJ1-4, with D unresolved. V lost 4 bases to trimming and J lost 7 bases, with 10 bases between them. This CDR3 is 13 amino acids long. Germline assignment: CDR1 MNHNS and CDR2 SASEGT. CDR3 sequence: CASSAREGEKLFF. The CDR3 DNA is TGTGCCAGCAGTGCAAGGGAGGGTGAAAAACTGTTTTTT.

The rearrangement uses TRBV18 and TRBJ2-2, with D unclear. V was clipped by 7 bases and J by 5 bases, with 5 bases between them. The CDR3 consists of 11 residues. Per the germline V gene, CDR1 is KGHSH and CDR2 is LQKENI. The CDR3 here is CASWWTGELFF. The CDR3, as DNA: TGTGCCAGCTGGTGGACCGGGGAGCTGTTTTTT.

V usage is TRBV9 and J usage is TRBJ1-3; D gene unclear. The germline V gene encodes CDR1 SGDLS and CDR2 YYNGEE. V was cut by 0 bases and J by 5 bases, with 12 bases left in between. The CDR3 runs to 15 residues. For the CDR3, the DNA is TGTGCCAGCAGCGTAGCTTCCGAAGGCCGAAACACCATATATTTT. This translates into CASSVASEGRNTIYF.

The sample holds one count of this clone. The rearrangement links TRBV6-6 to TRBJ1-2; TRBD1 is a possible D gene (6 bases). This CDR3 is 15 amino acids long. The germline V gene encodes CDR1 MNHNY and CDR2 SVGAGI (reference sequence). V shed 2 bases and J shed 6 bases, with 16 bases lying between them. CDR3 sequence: CASSYQAGGGDGYTF. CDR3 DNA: TGTGCCAGCAGTTACCAGGCGGGGGGCGGCGATGGCTACACCTTC.

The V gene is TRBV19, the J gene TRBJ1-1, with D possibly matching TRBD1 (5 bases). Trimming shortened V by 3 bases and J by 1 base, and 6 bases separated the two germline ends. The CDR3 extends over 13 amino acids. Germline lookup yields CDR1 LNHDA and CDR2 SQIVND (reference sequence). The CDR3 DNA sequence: TGTGCCAGTAGTATTCAGGGGAACACTGAAGCTTTCTTT. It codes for CASSIQGNTEAFF.

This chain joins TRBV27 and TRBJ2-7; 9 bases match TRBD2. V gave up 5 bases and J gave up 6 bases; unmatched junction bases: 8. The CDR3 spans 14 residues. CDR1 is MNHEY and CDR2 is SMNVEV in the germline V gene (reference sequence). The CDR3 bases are TGTGCCAGCAGTCAAGCGGGAGGATTTGGCGAGCAGTACTTC. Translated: CASSQAGGFGEQYF.

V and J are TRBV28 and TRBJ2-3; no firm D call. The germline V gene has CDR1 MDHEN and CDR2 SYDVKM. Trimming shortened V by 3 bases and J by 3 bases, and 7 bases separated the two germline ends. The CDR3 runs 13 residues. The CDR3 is CASSLPETDTQYF. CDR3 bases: TGTGCCAGCAGTTTGCCCGAGACAGATACGCAGTATTTT.

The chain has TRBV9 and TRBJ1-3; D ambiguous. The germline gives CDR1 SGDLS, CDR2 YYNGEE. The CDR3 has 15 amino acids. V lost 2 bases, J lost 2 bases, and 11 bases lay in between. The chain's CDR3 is CASSVEPGTGNTIYF. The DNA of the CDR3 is TGTGCCAGCAGCGTCGAACCTGGGACTGGAAACACCATATATTTT.

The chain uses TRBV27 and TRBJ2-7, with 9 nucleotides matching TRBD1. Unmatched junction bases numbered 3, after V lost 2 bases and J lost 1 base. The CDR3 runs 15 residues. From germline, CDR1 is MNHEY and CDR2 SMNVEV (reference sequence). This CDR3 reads CASSLGQGRSYEQYF. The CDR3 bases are TGTGCCAGCAGTTTAGGACAGGGGAGATCCTACGAGCAGTACTTC.

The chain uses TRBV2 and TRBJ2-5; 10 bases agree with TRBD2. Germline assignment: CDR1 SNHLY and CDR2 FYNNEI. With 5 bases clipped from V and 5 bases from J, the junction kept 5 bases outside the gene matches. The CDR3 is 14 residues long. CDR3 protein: CASSLAGVGETQYF. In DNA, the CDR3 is TGTGCCAGCAGTCTAGCGGGAGTAGGGGAGACCCAGTACTTC.

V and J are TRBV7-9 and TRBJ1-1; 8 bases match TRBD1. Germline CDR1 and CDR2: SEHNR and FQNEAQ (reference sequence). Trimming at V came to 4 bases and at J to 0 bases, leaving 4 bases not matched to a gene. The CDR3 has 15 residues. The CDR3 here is CASSSRTGMNTEAFF. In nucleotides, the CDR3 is TGTGCCAGCAGCTCCCGGACAGGGATGAACACTGAAGCTTTCTTT.

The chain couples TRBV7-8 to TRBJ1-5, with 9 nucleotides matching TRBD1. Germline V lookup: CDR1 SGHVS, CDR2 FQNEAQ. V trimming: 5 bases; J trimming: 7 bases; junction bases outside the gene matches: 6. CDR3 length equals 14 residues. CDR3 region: CASSATTGGQPQHF. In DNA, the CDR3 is TGTGCCAGCAGCGCGACGACAGGGGGACAGCCCCAGCATTTT.

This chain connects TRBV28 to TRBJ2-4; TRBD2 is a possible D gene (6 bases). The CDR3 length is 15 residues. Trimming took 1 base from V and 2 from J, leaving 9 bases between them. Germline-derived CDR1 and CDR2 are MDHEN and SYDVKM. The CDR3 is CASSLSAGSKNIQYF. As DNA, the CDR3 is TGTGCCAGCAGTTTATCGGCGGGATCCAAAAACATTCAGTACTTC.

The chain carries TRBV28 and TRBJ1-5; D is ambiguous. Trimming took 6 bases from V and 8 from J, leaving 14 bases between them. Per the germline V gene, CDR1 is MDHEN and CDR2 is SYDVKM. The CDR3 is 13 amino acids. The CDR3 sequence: CASSRLLPEPQHF. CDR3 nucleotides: TGTGCCAGCAGCCGACTACTCCCGGAGCCCCAGCATTTT.

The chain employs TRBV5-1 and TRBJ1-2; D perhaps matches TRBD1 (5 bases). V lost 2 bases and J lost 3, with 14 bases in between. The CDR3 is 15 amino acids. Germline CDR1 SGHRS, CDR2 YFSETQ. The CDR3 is CASSLLFGADYGYTF. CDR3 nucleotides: TGCGCCAGCAGCTTACTATTTGGGGCGGACTATGGCTACACCTTC.

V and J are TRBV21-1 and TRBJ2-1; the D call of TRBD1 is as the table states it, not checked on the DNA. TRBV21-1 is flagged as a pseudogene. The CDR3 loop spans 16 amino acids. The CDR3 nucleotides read TGTGCCAGCAGCAATTCCCCCTTGACAGCCTACAATGAGCAGTTCTTC. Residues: CASSNSPLTAYNEQFF.

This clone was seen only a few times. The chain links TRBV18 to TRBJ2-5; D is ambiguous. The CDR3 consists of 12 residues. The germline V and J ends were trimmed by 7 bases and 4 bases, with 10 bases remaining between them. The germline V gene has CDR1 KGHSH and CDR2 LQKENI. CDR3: CASLIQPETQYF. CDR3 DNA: TGTGCCAGCTTAATACAACCAGAGACCCAGTACTTC.

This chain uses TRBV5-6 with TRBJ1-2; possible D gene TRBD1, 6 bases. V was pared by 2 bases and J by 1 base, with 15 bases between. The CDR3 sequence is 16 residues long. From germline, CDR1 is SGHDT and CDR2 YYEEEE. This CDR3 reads CASSFRPGTFNYGYTF. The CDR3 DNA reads TGTGCCAGCAGCTTCCGTCCCGGGACATTTAACTATGGCTACACCTTC.

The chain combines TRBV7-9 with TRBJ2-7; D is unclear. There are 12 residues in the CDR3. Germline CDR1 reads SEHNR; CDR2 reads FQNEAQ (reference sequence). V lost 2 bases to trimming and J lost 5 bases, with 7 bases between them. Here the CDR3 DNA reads TGTGCCAGCAGCTTAATCGGCGACGAGCAGTACTTC. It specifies CASSLIGDEQYF.

The CDR3 reads CASSPRTGFNEQFF. Written as DNA, the CDR3 is TGTGCCAGCAGTCCTCGGACAGGGTTCAATGAGCAGTTCTTC. The chain employs TRBV27 and TRBJ2-1; 8 positions match TRBD1. With V trimmed by 5 bases and J by 6 bases, 6 bases remained unmatched. CDR1 and CDR2 (germline): MNHEY, SMNVEV (reference sequence). CDR3 length: 14 residues.

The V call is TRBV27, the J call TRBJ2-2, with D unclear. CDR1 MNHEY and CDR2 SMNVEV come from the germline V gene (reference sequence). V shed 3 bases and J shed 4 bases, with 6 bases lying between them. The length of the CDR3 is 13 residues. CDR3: CASSFPLTGELFF. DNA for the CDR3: TGTGCCAGCAGTTTCCCACTCACCGGGGAGCTGTTTTTT.